This T cell receptor beta chain was found in a study of monozygotic twins with inflammatory bowel disease. Study-wide results and caveats: No separation of different T cell subtypes was possible. Inverse Simpson values showed less TCRbeta diversity in IBD patients than in their healthy co-twins.

Whole blood supplied total RNA, and T cells were not sorted. Note on this clonotype: Its matching antigen is unknown.

TCRdb reprocessed the 5' RACE reads, keeping one entry per CDR3 protein, no DNA. The sample data list a few hundred thousand distinct CDR3 sequences. Sequencing was performed on blood. This sequence originates from a human donor with ulcerative colitis or Crohn's disease, or a healthy co-twin of an affected twin (not recorded which).

This chain's CDR3 is CAISEKQGRRELFF. This rearrangement joins TRBV10-3 to TRBJ2-2; TCRdb lists TRBD1, though no DNA is available to test this call. Germline CDR1 and CDR2: ENHRY and SYGVKD. This CDR3 has 14 residues.